The source of this T cell receptor beta chain is a study of cytotoxic CD8 clonotypes in ibrutinib-treated CLL. Overall study context: After a median of 68 months, roughly 14 patients stayed remitted and some twelve progressed; responses had been partial in about 24 and complete in 2. The sample average was 255,043 productive templates and 85,000 to 95,000 productive rearrangements.

This clone was picked up many times. Investigators sought sequencing depths of between 1 in 200,000 and 1 in 1 million T cells. The table came from immunoSEQ multiplex PCR; TCRdb's copy has only in-frame clones and leaves some out. The profile covers about 200,000 clones, with approximately 70% appearing a single time and more than 4.5% taken by the ten largest. The source of about 2 micrograms of genomic DNA for TCR beta libraries was cryopreserved PBMCs. The TCR originated in a human donor with chronic lymphocytic leukemia. Sequenced here: PBMCs, sampled after 12 months of ibrutinib treatment.

The CDR3 DNA is TGCGCCAGCAGCCAAGCGGTGTACACCTTC. It translates to CASSQAVYTF. The rearrangement uses TRBV5-1 and TRBJ1-2; D uncertain. From germline, CDR1 is SGHRS and CDR2 YFSETQ. The germline V and J ends were trimmed by 4 bases and 11 bases, with 9 bases remaining between them. The CDR3 loop spans 10 amino acids.